Below are 26 T cell receptor beta chains sequenced from a single sample in a study of blood T cell repertoires in COVID-19. Profiled with immunoSEQ multiplex PCR; TCRdb holds only in-frame clones, not every one. The sample consists of about 47,000 clones, about 90% of them appearing once. The sample consisted of peripheral blood. These TCRs come from a man in his 70s with active COVID-19.

In its sample, this clone was seen once. The chain couples TRBV3-1 (or the pseudogene TRBV3-2) to TRBJ1-5; D ambiguous. The germline gives CDR1 LGHDT, CDR2 YNNKEL (reference sequence). This CDR3 region has 15 residues. Trimming shortened V by 1 base and J by 0 bases, and 7 bases separated the two germline ends. The CDR3 reads CASSQGSYSNQPQHF. CDR3 DNA: TGTGCCAGCAGCCAAGGGAGTTATAGCAATCAGCCCCAGCATTTT.

The V gene is TRBV6-5, the J gene TRBJ2-3; 8 bases line up with TRBD2. J gave up 4 bases and V 7 bases, and 10 bases lay outside the gene matches. This CDR3 region has 15 residues. Germline V gene lookup returns CDR1 MNHEY and CDR2 SVGAGI. This CDR3 reads CASTSGLVRSDTQYF. The CDR3 DNA is TGTGCCAGCACTTCGGGACTAGTTCGGTCAGATACGCAGTATTTT.

V gene TRBV18 combines with J gene TRBJ2-7; 7 positions match TRBD1. The CDR3 sequence is 13 residues long. Germline loops: CDR1 KGHSH, CDR2 LQKENI. Germline trimming cut 5 bases from V and 2 bases from J; bases unmatched to any gene: 3. The CDR3: CASSSQGAYEQYF. CDR3 bases: TGTGCCAGCTCATCTCAGGGGGCCTACGAGCAGTACTTC.

The chain carries TRBV7-8 and TRBJ2-7; no clear D. CDR3 length equals 15 residues. Germline V gene sequence: CDR1 SGHVS, CDR2 FQNEAQ. The V and J ends lost 1 base and 0 bases respectively, with 10 bases between them. The CDR3 nucleotides read TGTGCCAGCAGCTTAGAGGCCGCTAGCTCCTACGAGCAGTACTTC. Amino acid sequence: CASSLEAASSYEQYF.

The chain combines TRBV9 with TRBJ2-5; TRBD2 matches 8 bases. The J segment lost 2 bases and the V segment lost 0 bases, leaving 3 bases of the junction unmatched. The V gene's germline CDR1 is SGDLS and CDR2 YYNGEE. This CDR3 is 15 amino acids long. This CDR3 reads CASSVAQRGQETQYF. Here the CDR3 DNA reads TGTGCCAGCAGCGTAGCTCAGCGGGGGCAAGAGACCCAGTACTTC.

The rearrangement links TRBV30 to TRBJ1-2; no reliable D call. Between the trimmed V and J ends, which lost 1 base and 3 bases, there was a span of 12 bases. Germline CDR1 and CDR2: GTSNPN and SVGIG (reference sequence). The CDR3 is made up of 14 amino acids. The CDR3 bases are TGTGCCTGGAGTGGCGGAGGCAGGTACTATGGCTACACCTTC. As protein: CAWSGGGRYYGYTF.

This chain uses TRBV12-5 with TRBJ2-2, with D possibly TRBD2 on 7 matching bases. The length of the CDR3 is 14 residues. CDR1 is LGHNT, CDR2 FRNRAP, per germline. V dropped 6 bases and J dropped 5 bases, with 13 bases sitting between them. The CDR3 bases are TGTGCTAGTGGCCGAGGGGGGGAAACCGGGGAGCTGTTTTTT. Its translation: CASGRGGETGELFF.

The chain employs TRBV29-1 and TRBJ1-1, with D perhaps matching TRBD1 (5 bases). Germline CDR1 and CDR2: SQVTM and ANQGSEA. CDR3 length equals 12 residues. V was clipped by 7 bases and J by 3 bases, with 12 bases between them. The CDR3 DNA is TGCAGCGGAACGACAGCGTACACTGAAGCTTTCTTT. It specifies CSGTTAYTEAFF. Full variable domain (missing parts from reference TRBV29-1 and TRBJ1-1): SAVISQKPSRDICQRGTSLTIQCQVDSQVTMMFWYRQQPGQSLTLIATANQGSEATYESGFVIDKFPISRPNLTFSTLTVSNMSPEDSSIYLCSGTTAYTEAFFGQGTRLTVV.

The rearrangement links TRBV19 to TRBJ2-7, with a possible D match to TRBD1 (6 bases). Deletions cut 5 bases from V and 5 bases from J, with 22 bases between. Germline V gene sequence: CDR1 LNHDA, CDR2 SQIVND (reference sequence). CDR3 length: 16 amino acids. The CDR3, as DNA: TGTGCCAGTAGTCCTTACAGGGTCATCCGTAGCGACGAGCAGTACTTC. It encodes CASSPYRVIRSDEQYF. The full variable domain, its missing parts supplied by reference TRBV19 and TRBJ2-7, is DGGITQSPKYLFRKEGQNVTLSCEQNLNHDAMYWYRQDPGQGLRLIYYSQIVNDFQKGDIAEGYSVSREKKESFPLTVTSAQKNPTAFYLCASSPYRVIRSDEQYFGPGTRLTVT.

The chain uses TRBV28 and TRBJ2-4; 14 nucleotides agree with TRBD2. The length of the CDR3 is 19 residues. The junction had 9 bases not matched to a gene; V was cut back by 5 bases and J by 0 bases. In germline, CDR1 is MDHEN, CDR2 SYDVKM. CDR3 coding DNA: TGTGCCAGCAGTCCCCGACTAGCGGGGGGGGTTAAAGCCAAAAACATTCAGTACTTC. This gives the protein CASSPRLAGGVKAKNIQYF.

This sequence joins TRBV3-1 (or the pseudogene TRBV3-2) and TRBJ2-3; D gene unclear. Deletions cut 5 bases from V and 0 bases from J, with 9 bases between. Germline CDR1 is LGHDT and CDR2 is YNNKEL (reference sequence). The CDR3 runs 14 residues. CDR3 in amino acids: CASSFTTSTDTQYF. The DNA of the CDR3 is TGTGCCAGCAGCTTTACCACTAGCACAGATACGCAGTATTTT.

This chain connects TRBV5-1 to TRBJ2-3; 10 bases are shared with TRBD1. CDR3 size: 17 residues. J was trimmed by 1 base and V by 5 bases; bases with no gene match: 10. Germline CDR1 is SGHRS and CDR2 is YFSETQ. The CDR3 loop reads CASRVNRDRGRTDTQYF. The CDR3 DNA reads as TGCGCCAGCAGGGTGAACCGGGACAGGGGTCGCACAGATACGCAGTATTTT.

The V and J genes are TRBV9 and TRBJ1-4; 7 nucleotides align to TRBD1. V was clipped by 5 bases and J by 7 bases; unmatched bases: 14. CDR1 and CDR2 from the germline V gene are SGDLS and YYNGEE. The CDR3 extends over 16 amino acids. The CDR3 DNA reads TGTGCCAGCAGTTACAGGGGAGAGGAGCTAGGTGAAAAACTGTTTTTT. This gives the protein CASSYRGEELGEKLFF.

The gene calls are TRBV10-2 and TRBJ1-5; no definite D call. This CDR3 is built from 13 residues. V was shortened by 6 bases and J by 5 bases, with 11 bases between the two germline ends. Looked up from germline, CDR1 is WSHSY and CDR2 is SAAADI. In DNA, the CDR3 is TGCGCCAGCAGGCTGAATACTGATCAGCCCCAGCATTTT. The encoded protein is CASRLNTDQPQHF.

This sequence joins TRBV5-1 and TRBJ1-4; TRBD1 is a possible D gene (5 bases). The CDR3 consists of 14 residues. The germline CDR1 and CDR2 sequences are SGHRS and YFSETQ. V lost 2 bases and J lost 5, with 10 bases in between. CDR3 nucleotide sequence: TGCGCCAGCAGCTTCGGCCAGGGAAATGAAAAACTGTTTTTT. It specifies CASSFGQGNEKLFF.

The CDR3 protein is CASSPVKDRTNTGELFF. The CDR3 DNA sequence: TGTGCCAGCAGCCCTGTCAAGGACAGAACGAACACCGGGGAGCTGTTTTTT. This chain joins TRBV13 and TRBJ2-2, with D possibly being TRBD1 (6 bases). The germline CDR1 and CDR2 sequences are PRHDT and FYEKMQ (reference sequence). V dropped 5 bases and J dropped 0 bases, with 16 bases sitting between them. The CDR3 is 17 amino acids.

This clone was seen once. The chain uses TRBV12-3 or TRBV12-4 and TRBJ1-1; TRBD1 might be the D (5 bases). CDR3 length: 13 residues. The ends were cut back, 1 base at V and 4 bases at J, with 7 bases in the middle. The CDR3 region is CASSLGGGTEAFF. In nucleotides, the CDR3 is TGTGCCAGCAGTTTAGGCGGGGGCACTGAAGCTTTCTTT.

The chain couples TRBV5-6 to TRBJ1-5; tentatively, D is TRBD1 (5 bases). Trimming took off 4 bases at V and 7 bases at J, with 15 bases between the two ends. This CDR3 comprises 14 residues. The germline CDR1 and CDR2 sequences are SGHDT and YYEEEE. CDR3 residues: CASSAGRQHQPQHF. CDR3 bases: TGTGCCAGCAGCGCCGGGAGACAGCACCAGCCCCAGCATTTT.

The gene calls are TRBV4-1 and TRBJ2-3, with 7 bases fitting TRBD2. J gave up 8 bases and V 0 bases, and 14 bases lay outside the gene matches. CDR3 length equals 17 residues. Germline V gives CDR1 MGHRA, CDR2 YSYEKL. The CDR3 DNA reads as TGCGCCAGCAGCCAAGATTGGGCTAGCGGAACCTCGGGTACGCAGTATTTT. It yields the protein CASSQDWASGTSGTQYF.

CDR3 nucleotide sequence: TGTGCCAGCAGCCGCGCTCAAGAGACCCAGTACTTC. Translating it yields CASSRAQETQYF. The rearrangement uses TRBV11-2 and TRBJ2-5; no firm D call. V was trimmed by 5 bases and J by 2 bases, leaving 6 bases between them. This CDR3 spans 12 amino acids. Per the germline V gene, CDR1 is SGHAT and CDR2 is FQNNGV.

The V gene is TRBV2, the J gene TRBJ2-5; unclear D gene. CDR3 length equals 12 residues. V was pared by 7 bases and J by 0 bases, with 6 bases between. CDR1 is SNHLY, CDR2 FYNNEI, per germline. The CDR3 is CASNFNQETQYF. CDR3 nucleotides: TGTGCCAGCAATTTCAACCAAGAGACCCAGTACTTC.

The chain is built from TRBV10-2 and TRBJ1-2, with TRBD1 as a possible D gene (5 bases). Trimming shortened V by 2 bases and J by 8 bases, and 12 bases separated the two germline ends. Per the germline V gene, CDR1 is WSHSY and CDR2 is SAAADI. The CDR3 spans 13 residues. The CDR3 reads CASSEPRDGGYTF. CDR3 sequence (DNA): TGCGCCAGCAGTGAGCCGCGGGACGGAGGCTACACCTTC.

This rearrangement joins TRBV6-5 to TRBJ1-6; 10 bases fit TRBD1. The junction had 5 bases not matched to a gene; V was cut back by 5 bases and J by 10 bases. This CDR3 is 14 amino acids long. Germline CDR1 reads MNHEY; CDR2 reads SVGAGI. The DNA of the CDR3 is TGTGCCAGCAGTAGGGACAGGGGAAGGTCACCCCTCCACTTT. Its translation is CASSRDRGRSPLHF.

In DNA form, the CDR3 reads TGTGCCAGCAGCGTTGATGCGGGACTGACGAATCAGCCCCAGCATTTT. Translating it yields CASSVDAGLTNQPQHF. The chain recombines TRBV9 with TRBJ1-5, with D perhaps matching TRBD1 (5 bases). This CDR3 has 16 residues. Trimming pared 2 bases from V and 4 bases from J, leaving 16 bases between. Looked up from germline, CDR1 is SGDLS and CDR2 is YYNGEE.

V is TRBV2 and J is TRBJ1-5, with D possibly matching TRBD1 (5 bases). The CDR3 totals 15 residues. V lost 1 base and J 2 bases, leaving 9 bases between the germline ends. Germline loops: CDR1 SNHLY, CDR2 FYNNEI. CDR3 coding DNA: TGTGCCAGCAGTGAAGGGGGAGGGGGCAATCAGCCCCAGCATTTT. Protein: CASSEGGGGNQPQHF.

The chain recombines TRBV11-3 with TRBJ2-1, with 8 positions matching TRBD2. CDR1 and CDR2 (germline): SGHNT, YENEEA. The junction had 2 bases not matched to a gene; V was cut back by 1 base and J by 6 bases. CDR3 length equals 14 residues. CDR3 nucleotide sequence: TGTGCCAGCAGCTTAGCGGGGGGGCCCAATGAGCAGTTCTTC. Its translation is CASSLAGGPNEQFF. Drawing the rest from reference TRBV11-3 and TRBJ2-1, the complete variable domain is EAGVVQSPRYKIIEKKQPVAFWCNPISGHNTLYWYLQNLGQGPELLIRYENEEAVDDSQLPKDRFSAERLKGVDSTLKIQPAELGDSAVYLCASSLAGGPNEQFFGPGTRLTVL.